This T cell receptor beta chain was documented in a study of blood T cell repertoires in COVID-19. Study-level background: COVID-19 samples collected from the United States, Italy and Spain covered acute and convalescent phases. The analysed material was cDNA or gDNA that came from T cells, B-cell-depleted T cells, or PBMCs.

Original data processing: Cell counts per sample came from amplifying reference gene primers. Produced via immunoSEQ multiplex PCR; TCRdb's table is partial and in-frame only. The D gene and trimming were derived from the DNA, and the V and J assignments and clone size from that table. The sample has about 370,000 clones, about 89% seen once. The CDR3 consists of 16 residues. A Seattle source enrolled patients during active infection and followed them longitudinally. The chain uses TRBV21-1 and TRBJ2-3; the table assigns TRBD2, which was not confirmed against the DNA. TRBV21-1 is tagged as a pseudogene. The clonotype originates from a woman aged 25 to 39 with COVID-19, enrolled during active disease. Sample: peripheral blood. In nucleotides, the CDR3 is TGTGCCAGCAGCACGAGACTAGCGGGGAGCACAGATACGCAGTATTTT. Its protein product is CASSTRLAGSTDTQYF.